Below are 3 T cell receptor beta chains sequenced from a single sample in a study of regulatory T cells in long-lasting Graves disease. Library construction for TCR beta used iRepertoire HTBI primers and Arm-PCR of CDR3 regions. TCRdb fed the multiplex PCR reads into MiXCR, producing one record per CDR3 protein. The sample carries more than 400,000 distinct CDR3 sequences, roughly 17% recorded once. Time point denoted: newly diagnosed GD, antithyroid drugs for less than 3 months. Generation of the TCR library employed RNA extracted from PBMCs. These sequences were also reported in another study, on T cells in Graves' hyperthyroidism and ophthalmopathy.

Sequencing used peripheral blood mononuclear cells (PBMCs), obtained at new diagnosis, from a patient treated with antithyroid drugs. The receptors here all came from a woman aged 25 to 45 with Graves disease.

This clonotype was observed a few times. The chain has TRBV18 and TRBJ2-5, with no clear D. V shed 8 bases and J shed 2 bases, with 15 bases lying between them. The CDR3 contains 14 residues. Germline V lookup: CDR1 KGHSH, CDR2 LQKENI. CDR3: CASSLPGAQETQYF. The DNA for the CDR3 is TGTGCCAGCAGCTTACCAGGTGCTCAAGAGACCCAGTACTTC.

The CDR3 loop is CASSRHRNNEQFF. CDR3 nucleotide sequence: TGCGCCAGCAGTAGACACAGGAACAATGAGCAGTTCTTC. V is TRBV10-1 and J is TRBJ2-1; D may be TRBD1 (5 bases). Trimming cost V 5 bases and J 5 bases, with 10 bases left between them. CDR1 is WNHNN and CDR2 is SYGVQD in the germline V gene (reference sequence). The CDR3 covers 13 residues.

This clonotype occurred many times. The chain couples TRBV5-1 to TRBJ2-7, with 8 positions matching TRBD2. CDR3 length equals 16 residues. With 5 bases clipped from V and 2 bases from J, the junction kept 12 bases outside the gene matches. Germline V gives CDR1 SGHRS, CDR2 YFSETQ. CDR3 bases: TGCGCCAGCAGGCCCGAGGGCGGGAGGCCCGCCTACGAGCAGTACTTC. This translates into CASRPEGGRPAYEQYF.